This TCR beta chain was sequenced for a study of T cells in Graves' hyperthyroidism and ophthalmopathy. Study-wide findings and caveats: Most clonotypes expanded in the thyroid (above 0.001) were also present in blood.

Concerning this clonotype itself: Its antigen is undetermined.

RNA transcripts gave rise to amplified TCR beta CDR3 regions. A set of HTBI primers served as the primers for a first-round RT-PCR of the TCR CDR3. TCRdb redid the calling of the multiplex PCR reads with MiXCR, one entry per CDR3 protein. The table lists hundreds of thousands of distinct CDR3 sequences, just under 20% of them singletons. Germline CDR1 and CDR2: SGHRS and YFSETQ. This CDR3 contains 13 residues. Trimming pared 5 bases from V and 6 bases from J, leaving 15 bases between. Diagnostic assessment was based on clinical symptoms, serum thyroxine and TRAb, thyroid ultrasound and orbital computed tomography. Isolation of PBMCs was performed on around 10 ml fresh peripheral blood.

The source is a man aged 35 to 55 with Graves' ophthalmopathy. Material: blood. This chain joins TRBV5-1 and TRBJ2-7, with D possibly TRBD1 on 6 matching bases. The chain's CDR3 is CASRDSPTGEQYF. CDR3 nucleotide sequence: TGCGCCAGCAGGGACAGTCCCACGGGCGAGCAGTACTTC.